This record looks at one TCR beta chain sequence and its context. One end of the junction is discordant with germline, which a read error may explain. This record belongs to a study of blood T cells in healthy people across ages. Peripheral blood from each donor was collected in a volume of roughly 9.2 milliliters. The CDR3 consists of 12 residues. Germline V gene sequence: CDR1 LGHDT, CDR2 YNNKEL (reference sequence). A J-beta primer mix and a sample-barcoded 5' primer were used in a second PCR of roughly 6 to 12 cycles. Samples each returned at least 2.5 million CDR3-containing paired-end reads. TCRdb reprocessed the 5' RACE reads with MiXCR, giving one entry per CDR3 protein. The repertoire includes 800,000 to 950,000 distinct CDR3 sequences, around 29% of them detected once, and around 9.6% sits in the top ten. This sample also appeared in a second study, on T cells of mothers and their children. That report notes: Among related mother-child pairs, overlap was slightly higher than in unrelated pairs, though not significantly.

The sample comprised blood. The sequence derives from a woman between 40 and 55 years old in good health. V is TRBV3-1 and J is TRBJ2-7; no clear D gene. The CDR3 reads CASNQDRNEQYF. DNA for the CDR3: TGTGCCAGCAACCAAGATAGGAACGAGCAGTACTTC.